A single sample gave rise to the 27 T cell receptor beta chains below, sequenced in a study of blood T cell repertoires in COVID-19. Some clones are missing from TCRdb's copy, which holds only in-frame ones; the method was immunoSEQ multiplex PCR. There are under 200,000 clones in the sample; roughly 85% occur only once, and less than 20% lies in the top ten. Sequencing was performed on PBMCs or T cells enriched from blood (not recorded which). Receptors originate from a man aged 55 to 70 who had recovered from COVID-19.

This chain uses TRBV19 with TRBJ1-4, with D maybe TRBD1 (5 bases). V was pared by 6 bases and J by 0 bases, with 11 bases between. There are 15 residues in the CDR3. From germline, CDR1 is LNHDA and CDR2 SQIVND (reference sequence). CDR3 sequence: CASRGDGATNEKLFF. CDR3 DNA sequence: TGTGCCAGTAGAGGGGATGGGGCAACTAATGAAAAACTGTTTTTT.

This clone has a handful of counts. The V call is TRBV29-1, the J call TRBJ1-2, with 7 bases that match TRBD1. CDR3 length equals 14 residues. V was clipped by 5 bases and J by 3 bases; unmatched bases: 9. CDR1 is SQVTM and CDR2 is ANQGSEA in the germline V gene. CDR3 DNA: TGCAGCGTTAGAGCTGAAGACAGGGACTATGGCTACACCTTC. This gives the protein CSVRAEDRDYGYTF.

CDR3 protein: CASSSDITSSYEQYF. The CDR3 DNA reads as TGTGCCAGCAGTTCCGACATAACCAGCTCCTACGAGCAGTACTTC. The chain uses TRBV28 and TRBJ2-7; D gene unclear. The V end was cut by 4 bases, the J end by 0 bases, with 13 bases between. The CDR3 extends over 15 amino acids. Germline CDR1 MDHEN, CDR2 SYDVKM.

The chain recombines TRBV5-1 with TRBJ1-4; D possibly corresponds to TRBD1 (5 bases). Germline V gene sequence: CDR1 SGHRS, CDR2 YFSETQ. This CDR3 has 15 amino acids. Trimming took off 3 bases at V and 6 bases at J, with 15 bases between the two ends. This CDR3 reads CASSWFDSSDEKLFF. The DNA for the CDR3 is TGCGCCAGCAGCTGGTTTGACAGTTCTGATGAAAAACTGTTTTTT.

The V call is TRBV3-1 (or the pseudogene TRBV3-2), the J call TRBJ2-1, with TRBD2 matching 7 bases. The CDR3 runs to 11 residues. CDR1 is LGHDT, CDR2 YNNKEL, per germline (reference sequence). The ends lost 6 bases at V and 13 bases at J; junction bases unmatched: 6. The CDR3: CASSGEGPQFF. The CDR3, as DNA: TGTGCCAGCAGTGGGGAGGGACCCCAGTTCTTC.

The chain employs TRBV30 and TRBJ1-5, with 9 bases matching TRBD1. The CDR3 is 14 residues long. V was clipped by 2 bases and J by 7 bases; unmatched bases: 6. Germline lookup yields CDR1 GTSNPN and CDR2 SVGIG (reference sequence). CDR3 residues: CAWSMDRGRQPQHF. For the CDR3, the DNA is TGTGCCTGGAGTATGGACAGGGGAAGACAGCCCCAGCATTTT.

The CDR3 DNA reads as TGTGCCAGCAGCGCCAGGGGGCGGAACTATGGCTACACCTTC. Amino acids: CASSARGRNYGYTF. This rearrangement joins TRBV7-9 to TRBJ1-2; TRBD1 matches at 8 bases. The length of the CDR3 is 14 residues. V shed 5 bases and J 2 bases; nucleotides not matched to a gene: 4. CDR1 and CDR2 (germline): SEHNR, FQNEAQ (reference sequence).

The gene calls are TRBV4-2 and TRBJ2-1; 9 bases are a match to TRBD2. V shed 0 bases, J shed 9 bases, and the junction held 6 bases outside the gene matches. This CDR3 is 15 amino acids long. CDR1 and CDR2 from the germline V gene are LGHNA and YNFKEQ. CDR3 amino acids: CASSQERLAEVEQFF. DNA of the CDR3: TGTGCCAGCAGCCAAGAACGACTAGCGGAGGTTGAGCAGTTCTTC.

The rearrangement joins TRBV5-1 to TRBJ2-2; D is uncertain. This CDR3 is built from 13 residues. Germline CDR1 reads SGHRS; CDR2 reads YFSETQ. Trimming took 0 bases from V and 4 from J, leaving 4 bases between them. In DNA form, the CDR3 reads TGCGCCAGCAGCTTGGACAGCACCGGGGAGCTGTTTTTT. This codes for CASSLDSTGELFF.

A note on this clone: Germline and junction disagree at one end, which may indicate a read error. The V and J genes are TRBV5-1 and TRBJ2-3, with 11 positions matching TRBD2. The CDR3 has 19 residues. Germline-derived CDR1 and CDR2 are SGHRS and YFSETQ. CDR3 bases: TGCGCCAGCAGCTTGGAGATAGCGGGAGGGCCCTACGGGACAGATGCGCAGTATTTT. Translated, it gives CASSLEIAGGPYGTDAQYF.

The chain recombines TRBV19 with TRBJ1-2; possible D gene TRBD1, 6 bases. The CDR3 sequence is 12 residues long. Between the trimmed V and J ends, which lost 5 bases and 6 bases, there was a span of 10 bases. Germline CDR1 LNHDA, CDR2 SQIVND (reference sequence). CDR3 sequence (DNA): TGTGCCAGTAGTGGCGGGGGGCATGGCTACACCTTC. It translates to CASSGGGHGYTF.

The chain carries TRBV7-9 and TRBJ2-3, with D possibly matching TRBD2 (6 bases). This CDR3 contains 16 residues. Per germline, CDR1 SEHNR and CDR2 FQNEAQ (reference sequence). Trimming took 1 base from V and 5 from J, leaving 16 bases between them. The CDR3 loop reads CASSLDLTPGEDTQYF. DNA for the CDR3: TGTGCCAGCAGCTTAGACCTGACCCCGGGAGAAGATACGCAGTATTTT.

The genes are TRBV3-1 (or the pseudogene TRBV3-2) and TRBJ2-1, with a tentative D call TRBD2 (5 bases). The germline V gene has CDR1 LGHDT and CDR2 YNNKEL (reference sequence). Trimming took off 3 bases at V and 14 bases at J, with 14 bases between the two ends. The CDR3 length is 12 residues. The CDR3 nucleotides are TGTGCCAGCAGCCATCCGGACTCCTGGAAGTTCTTC. Protein sequence: CASSHPDSWKFF.

The V and J genes are TRBV9 and TRBJ1-3; 7 bases match TRBD1. Germline CDR1 is SGDLS and CDR2 is YYNGEE. This CDR3 region has 18 residues. Losses at the gene ends were 2 bases for V and 0 bases for J; bases not matched to a gene: 11. DNA for the CDR3: TGTGCCAGCAGCGTCCGGGACAGTGTCCTAAGCTCTGGAAACACCATATATTTT. Translating gives CASSVRDSVLSSGNTIYF. Drawing the rest from reference TRBV9 and TRBJ1-3, the complete variable domain is DSGVTQTPKHLITATGQRVTLRCSPRSGDLSVYWYQQSLDQGLQFLIQYYNGEERAKGNILERFSAQQFPDLHSELNLSSLELGDSALYFCASSVRDSVLSSGNTIYFGEGSWLTVV.

This clone was observed a handful of times. This chain links TRBV4-1 with TRBJ2-1; 9 nucleotides agree with TRBD2. V shed 0 bases and J 10 bases; nucleotides not matched to a gene: 7. Germline V gene sequence: CDR1 MGHRA, CDR2 YSYEKL. The CDR3 covers 15 residues. DNA of the CDR3: TGCGCCAGCAGCCAAGATTGGGGAGCGGGAGGCGAGCAGTTCTTC. Protein sequence: CASSQDWGAGGEQFF.

The gene calls are TRBV7-6 and TRBJ1-2; no clear D. The CDR3 loop spans 13 amino acids. Germline CDR1 is SGHVS and CDR2 is FNYEAQ. V was pared by 2 bases and J by 0 bases, with 4 bases between. DNA for the CDR3: TGTGCCAGCAGCTTAACAGCTAACTATGGCTACACCTTC. The encoded protein is CASSLTANYGYTF.

This clone was detected a few times. The gene calls are TRBV2 and TRBJ2-7; D is uncertain. Germline V lookup: CDR1 SNHLY, CDR2 FYNNEI. The V end lost 6 bases, the J end lost 3 bases, and 3 bases lay between the germline ends. The CDR3 extends over 10 amino acids. The DNA for the CDR3 is TGTGCCAGCAGCGTCTACGAGCAGTACTTC. Protein: CASSVYEQYF.

The chain has TRBV18 and TRBJ2-3, with TRBD2 matching over 11 bases. The CDR3 extends over 15 amino acids. V lost 0 bases to trimming and J lost 5 bases; unmatched junction nucleotides: 1. Per the germline V gene, CDR1 is KGHSH and CDR2 is LQKENI. The CDR3 DNA is TGTGCCAGCTCACCACCCGGACTAGCGGGAGATACGCAGTATTTT. Translation gives CASSPPGLAGDTQYF.

The CDR3 reads CASNAAGGSNQPQHF. The CDR3 bases are TGTGCCAGCAACGCTGCGGGGGGGAGCAATCAGCCCCAGCATTTT. The chain joins TRBV6-5 to TRBJ1-5; D might be TRBD1 (5 bases). The CDR3 is 15 amino acids. Germline V gene data show CDR1 as MNHEY and CDR2 as SVGAGI. V was pared by 7 bases and J by 1 base, with 14 bases between.

The CDR3 nucleotides read TGTGCCAGCTCACCCCTCGGGACAGGGGGCTTCGTTGAGCAGTTCTTC. Its protein is CASSPLGTGGFVEQFF. The chain combines TRBV18 with TRBJ2-1, with 12 bases fitting TRBD1. The trim removed 3 bases at V and 9 bases at J, leaving 9 bases unmatched. CDR3 length: 16 amino acids. Germline CDR1 KGHSH, CDR2 LQKENI.

This chain connects TRBV28 to TRBJ1-5, with a possible D match to TRBD1 (5 bases). Germline loops: CDR1 MDHEN, CDR2 SYDVKM. The CDR3 is 16 amino acids. Trimming took 3 bases from V and 0 from J, leaving 12 bases between them. The CDR3 DNA reads as TGTGCCAGCAGTTTGTACAGGTCTAATAGCAATCAGCCCCAGCATTTT. The encoded protein is CASSLYRSNSNQPQHF.

The chain has TRBV13 and TRBJ1-2, with 8 bases lining up with TRBD1. The germline V gene encodes CDR1 PRHDT and CDR2 FYEKMQ (reference sequence). Losses at the gene ends were 3 bases for V and 5 bases for J; bases not matched to a gene: 11. This CDR3 contains 16 residues. CDR3 in DNA: TGTGCCAGCAGCTTGAGACAGGGGACGCTGAGTTATGGCTACACCTTC. Protein product: CASSLRQGTLSYGYTF.

The V call is TRBV6-1, the J call TRBJ2-3; 8 bases are shared with TRBD2. Germline assignment: CDR1 MNHNS and CDR2 SASEGT. The CDR3 extends over 16 amino acids. The V gene end was trimmed by 1 base and the J gene end by 6 bases; junction bases not matched to a gene: 9. CDR3 coding DNA: TGTGCCAGCAGTGAAGTCGCGGGAGGAGGTTTCGATACGCAGTATTTT. Encoded protein: CASSEVAGGGFDTQYF.

The rearrangement links TRBV28 to TRBJ2-7, with D possibly matching TRBD1 (5 bases). The V end was cut by 5 bases, the J end by 0 bases, with 17 bases between. Germline V CDR1 and CDR2: MDHEN, SYDVKM. This CDR3 is 16 amino acids long. The DNA of the CDR3 is TGTGCCAGCAGTGTGGGGCCCGACAGATTCTCCTACGAGCAGTACTTC. Protein product: CASSVGPDRFSYEQYF.

The V call is TRBV24-1, the J call TRBJ2-2, with D tentatively TRBD2 (6 bases). The CDR3 runs to 17 residues. Germline values: CDR1 KGHDR, CDR2 SFDVKD. V lost 1 base and J lost 0, with 11 bases in between. In DNA form, the CDR3 reads TGTGCCACCAGTGATTTAAGGCTAGCGTCGAACACCGGGGAGCTGTTTTTT. Its protein is CATSDLRLASNTGELFF.

This chain connects TRBV27 to TRBJ2-7, with 7 bases matching TRBD1. J lost 1 base, V lost 6 bases, and 9 bases had no gene match. The germline gives CDR1 MNHEY, CDR2 SMNVEV (reference sequence). This CDR3 has 15 amino acids. The CDR3 nucleotides are TGTGCCAGCAGCTACTCCGGGACAGCGTCCTACGAGCAGTACTTC. Amino acid sequence: CASSYSGTASYEQYF.

V gene TRBV24-1 combines with J gene TRBJ2-3; 8 bases map to TRBD1. Unmatched junction bases numbered 16, after V lost 4 bases and J lost 2 bases. There are 19 residues in the CDR3. Germline CDR1 is KGHDR and CDR2 is SFDVKD. CDR3 in DNA: TGTGCCACCAGTGACGGTTTTGGGGTGACAGGGGATGTCACAGATACGCAGTATTTT. This translates into CATSDGFGVTGDVTDTQYF.